This TCR beta chain was captured in a study of shared clonotypes between healthy human individuals. Trimming removed 4 bases from V and 6 bases from J, with 13 bases in between. The CDR3 is 15 residues long. Germline V gives CDR1 SNHLY, CDR2 FYNNEI. Evenly divided among several immunoSEQ plates was the genomic DNA of each subset. Libraries were prepared by immunoSEQ multiplex PCR; TCRdb keeps only in-frame clonotypes and omits some of them. The repertoire consists of a few million clones, with about 94% occurring once and the leading ten covering around 0.13%. Study-wide results and limits: Apart from blood, nothing was sampled; tissue repertoires likely differ. Shared clonotypes: approximately 5.3% naive CD4, about 3.3% naive CD8, over 2% memory CD4, about 0.41% memory CD8.

The sample holds one count of this clone. Its antigen remains unidentified. Sample: naive CD4+ T cells sorted from blood. Sample subset: CD45RA+ positively selected. This chain joins TRBV2 and TRBJ1-6; D is unclear. This clonotype was obtained from a man between 18 and 35 years old in good health. CDR3 sequence (DNA): TGTGCCAGCAGTGGTATGGGAAATCGTAATTCACCCCTCCACTTT. Residues: CASSGMGNRNSPLHF.